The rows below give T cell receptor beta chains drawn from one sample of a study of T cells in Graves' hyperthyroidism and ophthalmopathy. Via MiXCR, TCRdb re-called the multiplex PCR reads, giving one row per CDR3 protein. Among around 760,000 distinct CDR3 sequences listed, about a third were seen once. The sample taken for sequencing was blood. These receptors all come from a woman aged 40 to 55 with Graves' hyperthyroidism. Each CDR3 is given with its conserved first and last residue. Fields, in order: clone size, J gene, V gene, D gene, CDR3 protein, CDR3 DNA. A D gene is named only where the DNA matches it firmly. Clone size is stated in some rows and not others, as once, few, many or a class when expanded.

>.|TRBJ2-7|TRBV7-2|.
CASSPPRYYEQYF
TGTGCCAGCAGCCCGCCACGGTACTACGAGCAGTACTTC
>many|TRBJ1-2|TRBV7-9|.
CASSLSPLGGGYTF
TGTGCCAGCAGCTTATCCCCACTTGGAGGGGGCTACACCTTC
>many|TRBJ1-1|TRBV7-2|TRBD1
CASSPDGTANTEAFF
TGTGCCAGCAGCCCCGACGGGACAGCGAACACTGAAGCTTTCTTT
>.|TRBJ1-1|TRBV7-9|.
CASVPDRRLIKAFF
TGTGCCAGCGTCCCGGACCGACGACTGATTAAAGCTTTCTTT
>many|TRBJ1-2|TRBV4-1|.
CASSPLVGQGAF
.
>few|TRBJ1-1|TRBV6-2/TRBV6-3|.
CASRLDGPNTEAFF
TGTGCCAGCAGATTGGACGGACCGAACACTGAAGCTTTCTTT
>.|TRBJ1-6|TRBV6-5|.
CASSYSPPGQGRNSPLHF
TGTGCCAGCAGTTACTCCCCCCCCGGACAAGGGCGTAATTCACCCCTCCACTTT
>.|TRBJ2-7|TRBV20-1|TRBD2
CSARGLAGYGQYF
TGCAGTGCGAGGGGACTAGCGGGGTACGGGCAGTACTTC
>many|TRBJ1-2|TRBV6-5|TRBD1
CASSSDRGQNYGYTF
TGTGCCAGCAGTTCGGACAGGGGCCAGAACTATGGCTACACCTTC
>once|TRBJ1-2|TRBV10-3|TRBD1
CAWSVLGTGCTF
TGTGCCTGGAGTGTACTGGGGACAGGCTGCACCTTC
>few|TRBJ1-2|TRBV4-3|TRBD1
CASSLGDRGPYGYTF
TGCGCCAGCAGCCTAGGGGACAGGGGGCCCTATGGCTACACCTTC
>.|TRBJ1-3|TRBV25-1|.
CASSELDQAGNTIYF
TGTGCCAGCAGTGAACTGGACCAGGCTGGAAACACCATATATTTT
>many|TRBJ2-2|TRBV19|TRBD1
CATKIDRGSRYTGELFF
TGTGCCACCAAAATTGACAGGGGATCGCGGTACACCGGGGAGCTGTTTTTT